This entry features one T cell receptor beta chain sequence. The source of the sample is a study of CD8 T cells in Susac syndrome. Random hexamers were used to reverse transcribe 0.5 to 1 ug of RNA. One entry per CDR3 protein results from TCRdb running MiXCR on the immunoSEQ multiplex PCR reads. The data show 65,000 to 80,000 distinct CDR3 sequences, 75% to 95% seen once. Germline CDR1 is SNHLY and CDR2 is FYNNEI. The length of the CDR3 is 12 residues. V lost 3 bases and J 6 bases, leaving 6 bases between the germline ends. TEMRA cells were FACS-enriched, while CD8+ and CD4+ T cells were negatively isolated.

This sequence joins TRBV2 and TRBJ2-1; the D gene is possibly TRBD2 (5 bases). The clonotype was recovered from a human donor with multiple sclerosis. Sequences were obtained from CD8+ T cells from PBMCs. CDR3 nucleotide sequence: TGTGCCAGCAGTGACCTAGCCAATGAGCAGTTCTTC. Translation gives CASSDLANEQFF.